Sequencing of this T cell receptor (beta chain) was carried out in a study of shared clonotypes between healthy human individuals. All of the donors resided in Nashville, Tennessee, and each was a Caucasian adult. Libraries were prepared by immunoSEQ multiplex PCR; TCRdb keeps only in-frame clonotypes and omits some of them. The sample records millions of clones, roughly 94% being singletons. The study's findings and limits: In contrast to clonotypes shared by all four donors, non-shared clonotypes had lower generation probabilities. Between a handful of donors, naive CD4 clonotypes were shared at a level of roughly 5.5%.

With regard to this clone: Its antigen is unidentified.

The sample comprised naive CD4+ T cells sorted from blood. The subset was: CD45RA+ positively selected. The clonotype was recovered from a young man in good health.

CDR3 nucleotides: TGCGCCAGTTGGGGGACAGGAGTGAACACTGAAGCTTTCTTT. The encoded protein is CASWGTGVNTEAFF. The gene calls are TRBV5-1 and TRBJ1-1; 8 bases fit TRBD1. The CDR3 has 14 residues. V dropped 8 bases and J dropped 0; count of bases not matched to a gene: 6. Germline V gene lookup returns CDR1 SGHRS and CDR2 YFSETQ.